The 7 T cell receptor beta chains reported below all come from one sample, sequenced in a study of early T cells in non-severe SARS-CoV-2 infection. TCRdb reprocessed the 5' RACE reads with MiXCR, giving one entry per CDR3 protein. The profile shows roughly 86,000 distinct CDR3 sequences, roughly 15% of them singletons. Sequencing was carried out using whole blood. The receptor source for this set is an adult who was a healthcare worker with PCR-confirmed SARS-CoV-2 infection or an uninfected control (not recorded which).

The genes are TRBV6-5 and TRBJ2-7, with D tentatively TRBD1 or TRBD2 (6 bases each). Looked up from germline, CDR1 is MNHEY and CDR2 is SVGAGI. V was cut by 0 bases and J by 6 bases, with 15 bases left in between. The CDR3 extends over 15 amino acids. CDR3 sequence: CASSYSARGRFEQYV. The CDR3 DNA follows: TGTGCCAGCAGTTACTCGGCCCGGGGGCGCTTCGAGCAGTACGTC.

V usage is TRBV29-1 and J usage is TRBJ1-6; 7 bases line up with TRBD1. Per the germline V gene, CDR1 is SQVTM and CDR2 is ANQGSEA. The CDR3 sequence is 13 residues long. V lost 5 bases and J lost 9; bases outside the gene matches: 7. CDR3 sequence: CSVQGGAGSPLHF. The CDR3 nucleotides read TGCAGCGTTCAAGGGGGCGCGGGTTCACCCCTCCACTTT.

This clonotype was recorded a few times. V usage is TRBV20-1 and J usage is TRBJ2-7, with 12 bases aligning to TRBD2. Unmatched junction bases numbered 7, after V lost 3 bases and J lost 4 bases. Germline CDR1 and CDR2: DFQATT and SNEGSKA (reference sequence). There are 15 residues in the CDR3. CDR3 residues: CSARELAGGRYEQYV. For the CDR3, the DNA is TGCAGTGCTAGGGAACTAGCGGGGGGCCGATACGAGCAGTACGTC.

This clonotype was counted ten times or more. CDR3 nucleotide sequence: TGTGCCAGCAGTCCGGACAGGAGCACAGATACGCAGTATTTT. This encodes CASSPDRSTDTQYF. The chain has TRBV6-2 or TRBV6-3 and TRBJ2-3; 7 nucleotides align to TRBD1. CDR1 is MNHEY and CDR2 is SVGEGT in the germline V gene. Unmatched junction bases numbered 2, after V lost 5 bases and J lost 0 bases. The CDR3 runs 14 residues.

This clonotype has ten or more counts. The chain combines TRBV7-2 with TRBJ2-5; TRBD2 might be the D (6 bases). Per germline, CDR1 SGHTA and CDR2 FQGNSA. This CDR3 comprises 18 residues. The V end lost 3 bases, the J end lost 2 bases, and 22 bases lay between the germline ends. The chain's CDR3 is CASSLPSPTRAGQETQYF. Here the CDR3 DNA reads TGTGCCAGCAGCTTGCCCTCTCCCACTAGGGCGGGGCAAGAGACCCAGTACTTC.

The rearrangement uses TRBV7-9 and TRBJ1-2; 9 bases map to TRBD1. This CDR3 contains 16 residues. The trim removed 5 bases at V and 4 bases at J, leaving 11 bases unmatched. Germline loops: CDR1 SEHNR, CDR2 FQNEAQ (reference sequence). CDR3 bases: TGTGCCAGCAGCCCGCCCGGGTTGACAGGGGGCTATGGCTACACCTTC. It encodes CASSPPGLTGGYGYTF.

Only a few counts were recorded for this clonotype. The chain has TRBV24-1 and TRBJ2-5; D may match TRBD1 or TRBD2 (5 bases each). CDR3 length equals 14 residues. The V end was cut by 3 bases, the J end by 2 bases, with 9 bases between. The germline V gene encodes CDR1 KGHDR and CDR2 SFDVKD. The CDR3 DNA follows: TGTGCCACCAGTGATCCGGGGCTTCAAGAGACCCAGTACTTC. Translating it yields CATSDPGLQETQYF.